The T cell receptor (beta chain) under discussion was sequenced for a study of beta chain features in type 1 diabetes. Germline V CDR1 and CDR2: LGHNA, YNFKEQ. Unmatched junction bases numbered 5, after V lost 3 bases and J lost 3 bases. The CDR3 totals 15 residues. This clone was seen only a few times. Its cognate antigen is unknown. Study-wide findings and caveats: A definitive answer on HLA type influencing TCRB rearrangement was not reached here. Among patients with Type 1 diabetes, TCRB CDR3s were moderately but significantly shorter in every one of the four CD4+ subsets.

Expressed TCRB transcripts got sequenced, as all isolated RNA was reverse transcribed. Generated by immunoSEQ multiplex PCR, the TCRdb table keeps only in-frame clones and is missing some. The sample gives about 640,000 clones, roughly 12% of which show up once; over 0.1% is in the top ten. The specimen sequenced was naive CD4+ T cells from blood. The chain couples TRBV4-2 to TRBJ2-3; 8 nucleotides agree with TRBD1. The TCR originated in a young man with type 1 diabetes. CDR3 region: CASSQDYRGTDTQYF. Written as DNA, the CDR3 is TGTGCCAGCAGCCAGGACTACAGGGGGACAGATACGCAGTATTTT.